Given below is one T cell receptor (beta chain) in context. The target antigen is unknown. The data were taken from a study of vaccination and CD4 T cells after COVID-19. The wider study: Stimulation of cells relied on overlapping spike peptides derived from SARS-CoV-2, HCoV-NL63, HCoV-OC43 and HCoV-229E. Regarding the study as a whole: The appearance of a median around 90% of reactive clones in convalescent patients occurred only post-vaccination. When vaccine-specific clones from convalescent patients were examined, 304 of 307 were spike mono-reactive.

There are 13 residues in the CDR3. The V end lost 4 bases, the J end lost 0 bases, and 4 bases lay between the germline ends. Per germline, CDR1 SGHDN and CDR2 FVKESK. Cultured CD4+ T cell DNA was sequenced using the Oncomine TCR Beta short-read assay. TCRdb itself ran the PCR reads through MiXCR, one entry per CDR3 protein. Altogether 15,000 to 20,000 distinct CDR3 sequences are present, roughly 55% being singletons, with the ten largest covering around 9.6%. Treatment specified: roughly ten-day PBMC culture with coronavirus spike peptide pools or control peptides (ViraFEST assay). This chain links TRBV14 with TRBJ1-5; unclear D gene. The clonotype comes from a human donor who had recovered from COVID-19. The specimen was CD4+ T cells from blood, cultured in vitro, collected after SARS-CoV-2 vaccination. The CDR3 region is CASSRNSNQPQHF. The CDR3 bases are TGTGCCAGCAGCCGGAATAGCAATCAGCCCCAGCATTTT.